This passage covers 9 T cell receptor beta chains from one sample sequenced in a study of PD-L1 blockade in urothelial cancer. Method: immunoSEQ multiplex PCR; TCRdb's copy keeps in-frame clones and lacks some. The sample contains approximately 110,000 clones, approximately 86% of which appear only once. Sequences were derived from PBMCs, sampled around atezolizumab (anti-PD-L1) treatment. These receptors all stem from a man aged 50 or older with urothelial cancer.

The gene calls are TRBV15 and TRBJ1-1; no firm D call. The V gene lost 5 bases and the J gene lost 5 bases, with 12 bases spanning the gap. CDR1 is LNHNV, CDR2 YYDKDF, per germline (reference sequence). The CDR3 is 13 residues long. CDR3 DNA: TGTGCCACCAGCTTCGGACTTGGGACTGAAGCTTTCTTT. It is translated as CATSFGLGTEAFF. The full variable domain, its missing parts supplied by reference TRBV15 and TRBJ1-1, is DAMVIQNPRYQVTQFGKPVTLSCSQTLNHNVMYWYQQKSSQAPKLLFHYYDKDFNNEADTPDNFQSRRPNTSFCFLDIRSPGLGDTAMYLCATSFGLGTEAFFGQGTRLTVV.

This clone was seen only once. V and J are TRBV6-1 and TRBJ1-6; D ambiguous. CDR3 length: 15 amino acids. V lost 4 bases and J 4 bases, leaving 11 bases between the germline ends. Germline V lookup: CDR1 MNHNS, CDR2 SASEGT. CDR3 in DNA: TGTGCCAGCAGTGTTGCAGGCCTGTATAATTCACCCCTCCACTTT. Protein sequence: CASSVAGLYNSPLHF.

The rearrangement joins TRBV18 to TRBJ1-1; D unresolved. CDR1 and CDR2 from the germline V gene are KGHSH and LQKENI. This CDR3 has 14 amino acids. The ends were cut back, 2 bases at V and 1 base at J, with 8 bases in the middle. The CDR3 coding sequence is TGTGCCAGCTCACCAATTCTGAGGAACACTGAAGCTTTCTTT. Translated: CASSPILRNTEAFF.

CDR3 in DNA: TGTGCCAGCAGCTTAGCGGACAGGAGCTATGGCTACACCTTC. As protein: CASSLADRSYGYTF. The chain has TRBV7-9 and TRBJ1-2, with 7 nucleotides matching TRBD1. In germline, CDR1 is SEHNR, CDR2 FQNEAQ (reference sequence). There are 14 residues in the CDR3. Losses at the gene ends were 0 bases for V and 4 bases for J; bases not matched to a gene: 2.

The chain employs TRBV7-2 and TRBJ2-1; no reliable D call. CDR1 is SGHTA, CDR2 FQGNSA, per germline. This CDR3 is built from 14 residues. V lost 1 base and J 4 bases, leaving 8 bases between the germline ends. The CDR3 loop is CASSLVSDYNEQFF. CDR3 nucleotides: TGTGCCAGCAGCTTAGTTTCAGATTACAATGAGCAGTTCTTC.

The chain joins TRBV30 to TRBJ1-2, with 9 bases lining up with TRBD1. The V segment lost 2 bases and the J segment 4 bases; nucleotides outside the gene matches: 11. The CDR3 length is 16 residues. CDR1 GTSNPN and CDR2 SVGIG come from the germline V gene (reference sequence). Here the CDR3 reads CAWSTGQGILGYGYTF. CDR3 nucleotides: TGTGCCTGGAGTACAGGACAGGGGATTCTCGGCTATGGCTACACCTTC. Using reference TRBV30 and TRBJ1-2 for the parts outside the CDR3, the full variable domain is SQTIHQWPATLVQPVGSPLSLECTVEGTSNPNLYWYRQAAGRGLQLLFYSVGIGQISSEVPQNLSASRPQDRQFILSSKKLLLSDSGFYLCAWSTGQGILGYGYTFGSGTRLTVV.

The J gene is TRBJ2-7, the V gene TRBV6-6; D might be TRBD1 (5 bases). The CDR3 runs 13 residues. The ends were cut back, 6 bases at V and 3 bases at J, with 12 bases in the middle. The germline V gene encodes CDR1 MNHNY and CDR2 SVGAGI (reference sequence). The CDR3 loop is CASSLTVNYEQYF. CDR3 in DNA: TGTGCCAGCAGCCTGACAGTCAACTACGAGCAGTACTTC.

CDR3 in DNA: TGTGCCAGCAGTTTACCTCCGGCGGGTAATGAGCAGTTCTTC. Protein sequence: CASSLPPAGNEQFF. The J gene is TRBJ2-1, the V gene TRBV28; weak D call: TRBD2 (5 bases). Germline V CDR1 and CDR2: MDHEN, SYDVKM. Trimming cost V 2 bases and J 7 bases, with 12 bases left between them. This CDR3 is 14 amino acids long.

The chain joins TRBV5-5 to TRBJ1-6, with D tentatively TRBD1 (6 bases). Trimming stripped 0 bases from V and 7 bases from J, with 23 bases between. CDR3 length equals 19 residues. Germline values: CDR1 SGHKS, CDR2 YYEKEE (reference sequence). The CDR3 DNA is TGTGCCAGCAGCTTGGCATTTGGGTTTACAGGGACGCAAAATTCACCCCTCCACTTT. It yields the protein CASSLAFGFTGTQNSPLHF.